The T cell receptor (beta chain) under discussion was sequenced for a study of blood T cell repertoires in COVID-19. Study-wide background: Both acute and convalescent COVID-19 samples were obtained from the United States, Italy and Spain. In each case, the material was cDNA or gDNA derived from T cells, B-cell-depleted T cells, or PBMCs.

In terms of age and location, participants ranged from roughly 18 to 90 years and lived in under 30 US areas. Cohorts were based on clinical histories the participants reported. Method: immunoSEQ multiplex PCR; TCRdb's copy keeps in-frame clones and lacks some. The sample has 250,000 to 300,000 clones; approximately 90% are singletons. Germline loops: CDR1 SGHTA, CDR2 FQGTGA. Trimming cost V 5 bases and J 7 bases, with 9 bases left between them. The CDR3 loop spans 12 amino acids. The origin of this receptor is a human donor in a cohort exposed to, infected with or recovered from COVID-19 (not recorded which). The donor label of this sample is uncertain. The sequencing sample was made of PBMCs or T cells enriched from blood (not recorded which). The rearrangement uses TRBV7-3 and TRBJ1-5; a possible D gene is TRBD1 (6 bases). DNA for the CDR3: TGTGCCAGCAGCGTACAGGGCCAGCCCCAGCATTTT. It encodes CASSVQGQPQHF.